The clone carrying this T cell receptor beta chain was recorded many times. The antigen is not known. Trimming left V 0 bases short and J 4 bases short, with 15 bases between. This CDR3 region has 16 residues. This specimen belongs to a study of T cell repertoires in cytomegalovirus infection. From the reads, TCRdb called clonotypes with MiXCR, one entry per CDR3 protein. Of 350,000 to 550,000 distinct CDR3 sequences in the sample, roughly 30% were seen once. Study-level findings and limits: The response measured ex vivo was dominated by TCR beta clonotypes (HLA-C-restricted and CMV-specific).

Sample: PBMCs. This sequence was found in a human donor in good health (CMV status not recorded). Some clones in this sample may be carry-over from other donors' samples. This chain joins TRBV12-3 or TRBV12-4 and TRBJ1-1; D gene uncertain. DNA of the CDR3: TGTGCCAGCAGTTTAGCGCTAAACAACCGCCTCACTGAAGCTTTCTTT. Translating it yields CASSLALNNRLTEAFF.